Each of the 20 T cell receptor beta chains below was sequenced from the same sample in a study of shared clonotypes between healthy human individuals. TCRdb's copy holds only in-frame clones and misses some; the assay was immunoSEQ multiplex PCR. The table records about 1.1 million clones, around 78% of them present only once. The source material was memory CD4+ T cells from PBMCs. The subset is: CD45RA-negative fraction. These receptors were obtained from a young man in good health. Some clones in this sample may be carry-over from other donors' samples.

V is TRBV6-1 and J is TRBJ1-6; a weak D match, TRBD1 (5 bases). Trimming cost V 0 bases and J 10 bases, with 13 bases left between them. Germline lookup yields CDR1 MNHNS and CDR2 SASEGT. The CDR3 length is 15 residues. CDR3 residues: CASSEASRGYSPLHF. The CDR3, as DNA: TGTGCCAGCAGTGAAGCTTCGCGGGGGTACTCACCCCTCCACTTT.

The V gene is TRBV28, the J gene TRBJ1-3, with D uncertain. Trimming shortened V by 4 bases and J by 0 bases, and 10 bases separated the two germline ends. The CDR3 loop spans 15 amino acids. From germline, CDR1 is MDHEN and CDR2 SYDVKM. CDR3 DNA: TGTGCCAGCAGTTCGGCAGAGCTCTCTGGAAACACCATATATTTT. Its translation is CASSSAELSGNTIYF.

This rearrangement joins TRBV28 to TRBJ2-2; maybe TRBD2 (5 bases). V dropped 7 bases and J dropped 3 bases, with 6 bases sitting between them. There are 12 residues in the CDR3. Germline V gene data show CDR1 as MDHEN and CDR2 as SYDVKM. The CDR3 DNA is TGTGCCAGCACCGGGGACACCGGGGAGCTGTTTTTT. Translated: CASTGDTGELFF.

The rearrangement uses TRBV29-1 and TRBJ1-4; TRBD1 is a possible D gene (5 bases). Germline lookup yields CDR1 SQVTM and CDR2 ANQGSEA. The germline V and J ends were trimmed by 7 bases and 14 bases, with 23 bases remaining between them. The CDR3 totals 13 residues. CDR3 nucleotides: TGCAGCGGGCGGCGCCCCTGGGACCACGGGCTGTTTTTT. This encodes CSGRRPWDHGLFF.

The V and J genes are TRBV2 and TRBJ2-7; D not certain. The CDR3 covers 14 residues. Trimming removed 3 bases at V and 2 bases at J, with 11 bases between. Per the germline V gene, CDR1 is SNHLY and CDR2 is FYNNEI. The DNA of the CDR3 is TGTGCCAGCAGTGATGGAGAGGTCGCCTACGAGCAGTACTTC. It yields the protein CASSDGEVAYEQYF.

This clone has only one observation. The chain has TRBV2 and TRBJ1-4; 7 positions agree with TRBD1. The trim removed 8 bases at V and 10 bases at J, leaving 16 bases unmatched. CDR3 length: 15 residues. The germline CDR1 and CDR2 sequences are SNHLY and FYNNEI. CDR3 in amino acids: CASLTGQSFSGKLFF. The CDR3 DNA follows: TGTGCCAGCCTGACGGGACAGTCCTTCAGTGGAAAACTGTTTTTT.

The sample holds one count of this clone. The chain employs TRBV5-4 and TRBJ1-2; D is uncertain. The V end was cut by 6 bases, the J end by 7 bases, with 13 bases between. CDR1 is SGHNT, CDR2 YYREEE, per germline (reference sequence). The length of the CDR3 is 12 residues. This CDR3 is CASNSQGLGYTF. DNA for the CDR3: TGTGCCAGCAATTCCCAAGGCCTTGGCTACACCTTC.

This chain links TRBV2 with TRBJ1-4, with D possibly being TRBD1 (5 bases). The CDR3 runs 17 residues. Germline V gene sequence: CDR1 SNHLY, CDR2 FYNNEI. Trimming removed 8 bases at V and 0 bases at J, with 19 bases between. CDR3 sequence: CASGSSVREATNEKLFF. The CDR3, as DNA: TGTGCCAGCGGGAGTTCAGTCAGGGAAGCAACTAATGAAAAACTGTTTTTT.

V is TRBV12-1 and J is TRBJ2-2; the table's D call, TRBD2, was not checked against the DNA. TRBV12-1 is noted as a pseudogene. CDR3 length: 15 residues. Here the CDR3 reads CASSFASSNTGELFF. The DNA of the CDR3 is TGTGCCAGCAGCTTTGCTAGCTCGAACACCGGGGAGCTGTTTTTT.

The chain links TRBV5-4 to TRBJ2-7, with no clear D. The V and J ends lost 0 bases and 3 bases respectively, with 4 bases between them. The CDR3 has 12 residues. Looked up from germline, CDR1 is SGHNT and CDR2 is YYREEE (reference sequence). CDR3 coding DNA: TGTGCCAGCAGCTTGGGGGACTACGAGCAGTACTTC. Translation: CASSLGDYEQYF.

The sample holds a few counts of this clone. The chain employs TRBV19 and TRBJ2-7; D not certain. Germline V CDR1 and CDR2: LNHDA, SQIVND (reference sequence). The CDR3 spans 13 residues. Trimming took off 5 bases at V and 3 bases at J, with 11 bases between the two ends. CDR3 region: CASSQRGFYEQYF. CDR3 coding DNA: TGTGCCAGTAGTCAGCGAGGTTTCTACGAGCAGTACTTC. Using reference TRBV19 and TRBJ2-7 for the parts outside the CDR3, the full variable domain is DGGITQSPKYLFRKEGQNVTLSCEQNLNHDAMYWYRQDPGQGLRLIYYSQIVNDFQKGDIAEGYSVSREKKESFPLTVTSAQKNPTAFYLCASSQRGFYEQYFGPGTRLTVT.

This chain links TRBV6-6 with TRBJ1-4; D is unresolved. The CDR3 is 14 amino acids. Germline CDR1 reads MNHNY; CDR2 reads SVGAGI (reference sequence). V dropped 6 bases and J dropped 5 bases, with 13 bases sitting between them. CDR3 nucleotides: TGTGCCAGCAGCCTAGGGAATCCAAATGAAAAACTGTTTTTT. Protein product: CASSLGNPNEKLFF.

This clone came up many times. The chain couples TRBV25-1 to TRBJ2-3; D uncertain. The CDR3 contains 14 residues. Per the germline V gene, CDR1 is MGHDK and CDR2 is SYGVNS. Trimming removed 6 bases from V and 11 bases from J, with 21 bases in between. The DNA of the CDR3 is TGTGCCAGCAGCGCACCGGGCGCAAACTGGGGGCAGTATTTT. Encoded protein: CASSAPGANWGQYF.

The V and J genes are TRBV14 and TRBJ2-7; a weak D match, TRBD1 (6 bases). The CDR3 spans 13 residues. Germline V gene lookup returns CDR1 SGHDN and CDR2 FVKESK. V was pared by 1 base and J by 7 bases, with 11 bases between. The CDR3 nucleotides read TGTGCCAGCAGCCAAGCAGGGGCGATTGAGCAGTACTTC. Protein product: CASSQAGAIEQYF.

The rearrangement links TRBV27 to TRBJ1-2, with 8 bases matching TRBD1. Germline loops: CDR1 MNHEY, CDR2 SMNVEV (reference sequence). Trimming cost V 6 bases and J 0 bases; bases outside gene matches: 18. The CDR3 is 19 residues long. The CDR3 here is CASRTILDRGVRTNYGYTF. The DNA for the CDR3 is TGTGCCAGCAGGACCATATTAGACAGGGGAGTAAGGACTAACTATGGCTACACCTTC.

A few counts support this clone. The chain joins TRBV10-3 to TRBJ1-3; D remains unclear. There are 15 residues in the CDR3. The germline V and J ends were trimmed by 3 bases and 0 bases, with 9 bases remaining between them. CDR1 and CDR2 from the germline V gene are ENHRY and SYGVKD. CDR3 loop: CAISDGPSSGNTIYF. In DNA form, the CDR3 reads TGTGCCATCAGTGATGGGCCCAGCTCTGGAAACACCATATATTTT.

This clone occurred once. The CDR3 reads CASSVGGTDNEQFF. CDR3 coding DNA: TGTGCCAGCAGCGTTGGTGGGACTGACAATGAGCAGTTCTTC. The chain carries TRBV9 and TRBJ2-1; a possible D gene is TRBD2 (6 bases). The CDR3 totals 14 residues. Germline CDR1 is SGDLS and CDR2 is YYNGEE. V was trimmed by 2 bases and J by 5 bases, leaving 11 bases between them.

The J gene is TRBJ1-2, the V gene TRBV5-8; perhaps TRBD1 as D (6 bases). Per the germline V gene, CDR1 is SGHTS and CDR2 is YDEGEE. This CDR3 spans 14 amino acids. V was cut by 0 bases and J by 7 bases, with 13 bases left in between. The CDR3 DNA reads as TGTGCCAGCAGCTTGGGGCAGGGGCTTAGTGGCTACACCTTC. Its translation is CASSLGQGLSGYTF.

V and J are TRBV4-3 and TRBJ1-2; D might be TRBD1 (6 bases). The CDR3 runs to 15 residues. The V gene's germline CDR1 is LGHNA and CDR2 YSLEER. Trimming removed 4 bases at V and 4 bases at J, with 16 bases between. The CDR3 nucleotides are TGCGCCAGCAGCCCTCAACGGGGGGCAGTCTATGGCTACACCTTC. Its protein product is CASSPQRGAVYGYTF.

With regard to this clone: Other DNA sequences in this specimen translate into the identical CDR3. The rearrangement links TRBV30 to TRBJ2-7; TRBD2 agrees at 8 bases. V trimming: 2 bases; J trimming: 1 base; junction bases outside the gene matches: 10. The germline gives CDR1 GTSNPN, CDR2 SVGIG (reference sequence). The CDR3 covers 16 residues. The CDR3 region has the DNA TGTGCCTGGAGTCTATATGTAACTAGCGGTTCCTACGAGCAGTACTTC. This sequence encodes CAWSLYVTSGSYEQYF.